The 11 T cell receptor beta chains below come from one sample, sequenced in a study of blood T cell repertoires in COVID-19. Profiling relied on immunoSEQ multiplex PCR, and the TCRdb table lists in-frame clones only, not all of them. This sample yields roughly 220,000 clones, of which about 88% are seen a single time; roughly 10% belongs to the top ten. Material for sequencing was peripheral blood. The receptor set was obtained from a woman in her forties or fifties with COVID-19, enrolled during active disease.

This rearrangement joins TRBV5-1 to TRBJ2-1, with D perhaps matching TRBD2 (6 bases). The V end was cut by 1 base, the J end by 7 bases, with 9 bases between. The CDR3 is made up of 13 amino acids. Germline CDR1 and CDR2: SGHRS and YFSETQ. The CDR3 is CASSLWAGNEQFF. CDR3 DNA sequence: TGCGCCAGCAGCTTGTGGGCGGGGAATGAGCAGTTCTTC.

The chain combines TRBV5-4 with TRBJ1-1; D remains ambiguous. The CDR3 runs 15 residues. Between the trimmed V and J ends, which lost 3 bases and 4 bases, there was a span of 16 bases. The germline V gene has CDR1 SGHNT and CDR2 YYREEE (reference sequence). The CDR3 is CASSSPGSLLTEAFF. The CDR3 nucleotides are TGTGCCAGCAGCTCCCCCGGGAGCTTACTCACTGAAGCTTTCTTT.

The chain joins TRBV10-1 to TRBJ1-2; 12 bases line up with TRBD1. Trimming cost V 3 bases and J 3 bases; bases outside gene matches: 8. From germline, CDR1 is WNHNN and CDR2 SYGVQD (reference sequence). The CDR3 totals 17 residues. The CDR3 DNA is TGCGCCAGCAGTGATGGCCAGGGACAGGGGGCGGACTATGGCTACACCTTC. Protein sequence: CASSDGQGQGADYGYTF.

The V and J genes are TRBV24-1 and TRBJ2-1, with D perhaps TRBD2 (6 bases). Germline CDR1 is KGHDR and CDR2 is SFDVKD. Trimming left V 3 bases short and J 9 bases short, with 14 bases between. The CDR3 consists of 14 residues. The CDR3 region is CATSDPSSVGEQFF. DNA of the CDR3: TGTGCCACCAGTGATCCTTCTAGCGTAGGTGAGCAGTTCTTC.

The chain couples TRBV2 to TRBJ1-1, with no clear D. Germline-derived CDR1 and CDR2 are SNHLY and FYNNEI. Trimming took 8 bases from V and 0 from J, leaving 4 bases between them. CDR3 length: 11 residues. The CDR3 reads CASLLNTEAFF. The CDR3 DNA reads TGTGCCAGCCTATTGAACACTGAAGCTTTCTTT.

The chain recombines TRBV9 with TRBJ2-3, with a tentative D call TRBD2 (5 bases). V shed 3 bases and J shed 6 bases, with 17 bases lying between them. There are 15 residues in the CDR3. Germline CDR1 is SGDLS and CDR2 is YYNGEE. CDR3 amino acids: CASSAGSSNADTQYF. As DNA, the CDR3 is TGTGCCAGCAGCGCGGGGTCGAGTAACGCCGATACGCAGTATTTT.

The CDR3 loop is CATSPGGTNLNTEAFF. CDR3 in DNA: TGTGCCACCAGTCCCGGGGGTACAAATCTGAACACTGAAGCTTTCTTT. V and J are TRBV15 and TRBJ1-1, with TRBD1 as a possible D gene (5 bases). The CDR3 runs to 16 residues. CDR1 is LNHNV, CDR2 YYDKDF, per germline (reference sequence). Trimming left V 6 bases short and J 0 bases short, with 17 bases between.

The J gene is TRBJ2-7, the V gene TRBV3-1 (or the pseudogene TRBV3-2); 7 bases are a match to TRBD1. V trimming: 4 bases; J trimming: 7 bases; junction bases outside the gene matches: 10. Per the germline V gene, CDR1 is LGHDT and CDR2 is YNNKEL (reference sequence). This CDR3 is built from 14 residues. The CDR3 here is CASSPLTGEREQYF. The CDR3 nucleotides read TGTGCCAGCAGCCCCTTAACAGGGGAGAGAGAGCAGTACTTC.

The rearrangement uses TRBV6-5 and TRBJ1-2; 9 positions agree with TRBD1. The V segment lost 9 bases and the J segment 6 bases; nucleotides outside the gene matches: 11. The germline V gene has CDR1 MNHEY and CDR2 SVGAGI. There are 14 residues in the CDR3. The CDR3: CASSPGQGGDGYTF. The CDR3 nucleotides read TGTGCCAGTTCCCCGGGACAGGGAGGAGATGGCTACACCTTC.

The CDR3 DNA sequence: TGTGCCAGCAGCCCCACAGGTTTAGCCTACGAGCAGTACTTC. Amino acids: CASSPTGLAYEQYF. This chain uses TRBV5-5 with TRBJ2-7; TRBD1 is a possible D gene (5 bases). Per germline, CDR1 SGHKS and CDR2 YYEKEE (reference sequence). V lost 4 bases, J lost 2 bases, and 13 bases lay in between. The CDR3 has 14 residues.

The chain combines TRBV12-3 or TRBV12-4 with TRBJ1-2, with 7 positions matching TRBD1. Trimming removed 5 bases from V and 4 bases from J; junction bases left unmatched: 4. The CDR3 is 13 residues long. The CDR3 region is CASSIRDSYGYTF. The CDR3 nucleotides read TGTGCCAGCAGTATCCGGGACAGCTATGGCTACACCTTC.